This is a list of T cell receptor beta chains from one sample in a study of CD8 T cells in Susac syndrome. TCRdb reanalysed the immunoSEQ multiplex PCR reads using MiXCR and keeps one entry per CDR3 protein. In the table there are more than 250,000 distinct CDR3 sequences, under 95% of which are singletons. The sequenced material came from CD4+ T cells from PBMCs. The receptors originated from a human donor with multiple sclerosis. CDR3s include the opening cysteine and the closing phenylalanine or tryptophan. Each record gives: J gene, D gene, V gene, CDR3 protein. The D gene is left open where the match is weak.

TRBJ2-1,TRBD1,TRBV23-1,CASSQSKGLEGTGGFPSYNEQFF
TRBJ1-1,NA,TRBV29-1,CSVVRQMNTEAFF
TRBJ2-7,NA,TRBV6-6,CASSYGARSDEQYF
TRBJ2-1,TRBD2,TRBV5-1,CASSLPALAGSNEQFF
TRBJ2-3,NA,TRBV19,CASNAQSSTDTQYF
TRBJ1-1,NA,TRBV29-1,CSVVNQAYTEAFF
TRBJ1-5,NA,TRBV6-5,CASSYRGSQPQHF
TRBJ2-5,NA,TRBV19,CASSVSPAVETQYF
TRBJ2-1,NA,TRBV29-1,CSVDPGAWGEQFF
TRBJ2-1,TRBD2,TRBV2,CASSVGVGRGVRYNEQFF
TRBJ2-7,TRBD2,TRBV20-1,CSARPGLADEQYF
TRBJ1-2,NA,TRBV30,CAWSVVPGRVGGYTF
TRBJ2-2,TRBD2,TRBV5-1,CASSPSSGGANTGELFF
TRBJ2-6,TRBD1,TRBV28,CASSFTGTGSMVSSGANVLTF
TRBJ1-1,TRBD1,TRBV18,CASSPPLGQVNTEAFF
TRBJ2-1,TRBD2,TRBV7-3,CASGGGVNNEQFF
TRBJ1-1,NA,TRBV9,CASSVEEDSQAFF
TRBJ2-7,TRBD1,TRBV6-5,CASSYLPGQGTYEQYF
TRBJ2-2,NA,TRBV6-1,CASRHEGVQSTNTGELFF
TRBJ2-5,NA,TRBV6-2/TRBV6-3,CASSYGGETQYF
TRBJ2-3,TRBD2,TRBV7-9,CASNPGTSGSQYF
TRBJ2-2,NA,TRBV14,CASRPRDLNTGELFF
TRBJ2-5,TRBD1,TRBV12-3/TRBV12-4,CASRRDSQETQYF
TRBJ2-7,TRBD1,TRBV3-1,CASSQTGTGQYEQYF
TRBJ2-3,NA,TRBV7-8,CASSPRRGHTDTQYF
TRBJ2-5,TRBD1,TRBV20-1,CSAETNRGWEETQYF
TRBJ1-2,NA,TRBV3-1,CASSQNRRFYGYTF
TRBJ1-6,NA,TRBV10-3,CAISDEGGTHSPLHF
TRBJ2-3,NA,TRBV5-1,CASSQDFADTQYF
TRBJ2-7,NA,TRBV12-3/TRBV12-4,CASSLRAAGSYEQYF
TRBJ1-3,NA,TRBV28,CASSLKGGFGSGNTIYF
TRBJ2-1,NA,TRBV30,CAWRVLDNEQFF
TRBJ1-1,TRBD1,TRBV7-9,CASSNSGGSLTEAFF
TRBJ2-7,TRBD2,TRBV6-6,CASNPAGESYEQYF
TRBJ2-6,NA,TRBV15,CATSRAPLASGANVLTF
TRBJ2-2,TRBD2,TRBV6-2/TRBV6-3,CASISGSYTGELFF
TRBJ1-2,TRBD1,TRBV29-1,CSATGGTGYTF
TRBJ2-5,NA,TRBV20-1,CSAFEPTRETQYF
TRBJ2-2,NA,TRBV9,CASSVGVGYLTGELFF
TRBJ2-2,TRBD2,TRBV5-1,CASSSQGSGRVNTGELFF
TRBJ2-7,TRBD1,TRBV18,CASSPTDRGRNEQYF
TRBJ2-7,NA,TRBV5-1,CASSRGVGAYEQYF